This section outlines one TCR beta chain sequence together with its context. Its matching antigen is unknown. These data come from a study of cytomegalovirus exposure and HLA in healthy donors. General study findings and limits: A later analysis linked a missense DCLRE1C variant to TCR beta V- and J-gene trimming. In vitro testing confirmed a few CMV-associated chains as specific for CMV antigens.

Use of 60 Vbeta and 13 Jbeta primers characterized the PCR. Profiled with immunoSEQ multiplex PCR; TCRdb holds only in-frame clones, not every one. The table shows 130,000 to 150,000 clones, with around three quarters occurring only once. V was trimmed by 3 bases and J by 8 bases, leaving 13 bases between them. There are 13 residues in the CDR3. The V gene's germline CDR1 is GTSNPN and CDR2 SVGIG (reference sequence). The sequencing input was PBMCs. The sequence was collected from a woman in her forties in good health and CMV-seropositive. This chain uses TRBV30 with TRBJ1-4, with D perhaps TRBD1 (5 bases). DNA of the CDR3: TGTGCCTGGAGCCAAGCAGGGAACGAAAAACTGTTTTTT. This sequence encodes CAWSQAGNEKLFF.